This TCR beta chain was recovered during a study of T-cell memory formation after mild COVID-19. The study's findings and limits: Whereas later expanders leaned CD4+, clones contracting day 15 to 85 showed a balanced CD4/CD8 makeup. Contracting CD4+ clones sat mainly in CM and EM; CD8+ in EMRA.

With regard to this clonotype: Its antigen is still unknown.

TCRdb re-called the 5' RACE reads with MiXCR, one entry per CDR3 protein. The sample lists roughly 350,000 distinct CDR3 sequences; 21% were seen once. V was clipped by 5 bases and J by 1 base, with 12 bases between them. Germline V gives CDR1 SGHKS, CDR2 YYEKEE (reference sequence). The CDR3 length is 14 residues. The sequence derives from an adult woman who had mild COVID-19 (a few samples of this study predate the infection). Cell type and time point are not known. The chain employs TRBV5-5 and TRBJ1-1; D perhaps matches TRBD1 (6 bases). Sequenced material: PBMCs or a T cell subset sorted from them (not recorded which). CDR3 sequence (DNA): TGTGCCAGCAGTTCCGGGACAACGAACACTGAAGCTTTCTTT. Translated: CASSSGTTNTEAFF.